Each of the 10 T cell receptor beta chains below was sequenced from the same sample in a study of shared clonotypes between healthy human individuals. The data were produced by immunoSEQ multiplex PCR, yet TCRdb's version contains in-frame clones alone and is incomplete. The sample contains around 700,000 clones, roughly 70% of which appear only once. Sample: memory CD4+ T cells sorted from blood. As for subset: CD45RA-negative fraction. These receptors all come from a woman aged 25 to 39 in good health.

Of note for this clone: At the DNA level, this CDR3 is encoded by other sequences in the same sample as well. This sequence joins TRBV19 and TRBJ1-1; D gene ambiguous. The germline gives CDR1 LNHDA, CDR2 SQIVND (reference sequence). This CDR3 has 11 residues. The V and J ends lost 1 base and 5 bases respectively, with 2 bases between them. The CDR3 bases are TGTGCCAGTAGTATAGGGACTGAAGCTTTCTTT. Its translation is CASSIGTEAFF. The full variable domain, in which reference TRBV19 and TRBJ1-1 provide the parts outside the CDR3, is DGGITQSPKYLFRKEGQNVTLSCEQNLNHDAMYWYRQDPGQGLRLIYYSQIVNDFQKGDIAEGYSVSREKKESFPLTVTSAQKNPTAFYLCASSIGTEAFFGQGTRLTVV.

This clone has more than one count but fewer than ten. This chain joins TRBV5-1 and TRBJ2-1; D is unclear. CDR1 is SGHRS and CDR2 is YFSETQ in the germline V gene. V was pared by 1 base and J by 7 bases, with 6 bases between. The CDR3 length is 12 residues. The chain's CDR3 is CASSLLGNEQFF. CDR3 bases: TGCGCCAGCAGCTTGTTGGGGAATGAGCAGTTCTTC.

CDR3 sequence: CATRTSGSSDTQYF. In DNA, the CDR3 is TGTGCCACGAGGACTAGCGGGAGCTCAGATACGCAGTATTTT. The chain couples TRBV10-3 to TRBJ2-3; the match to TRBD2 covers 13 bases. In germline, CDR1 is ENHRY, CDR2 SYGVKD. There are 14 residues in the CDR3. V lost 10 bases to trimming and J lost 4 bases; unmatched junction nucleotides: 5.

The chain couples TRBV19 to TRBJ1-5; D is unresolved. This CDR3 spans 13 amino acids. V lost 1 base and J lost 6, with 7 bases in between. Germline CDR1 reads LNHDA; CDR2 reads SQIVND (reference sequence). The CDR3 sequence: CASSIGLFQPQHF. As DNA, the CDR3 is TGTGCCAGTAGTATAGGCTTGTTTCAGCCCCAGCATTTT. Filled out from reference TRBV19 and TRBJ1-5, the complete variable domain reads DGGITQSPKYLFRKEGQNVTLSCEQNLNHDAMYWYRQDPGQGLRLIYYSQIVNDFQKGDIAEGYSVSREKKESFPLTVTSAQKNPTAFYLCASSIGLFQPQHFGDGTRLSIL.

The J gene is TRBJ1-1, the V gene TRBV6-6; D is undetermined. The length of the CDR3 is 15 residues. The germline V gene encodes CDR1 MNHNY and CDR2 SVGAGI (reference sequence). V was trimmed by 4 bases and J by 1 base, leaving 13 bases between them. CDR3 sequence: CASSWGQFGNTEAFF. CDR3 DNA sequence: TGTGCCAGCAGTTGGGGTCAATTCGGGAACACTGAAGCTTTCTTT.

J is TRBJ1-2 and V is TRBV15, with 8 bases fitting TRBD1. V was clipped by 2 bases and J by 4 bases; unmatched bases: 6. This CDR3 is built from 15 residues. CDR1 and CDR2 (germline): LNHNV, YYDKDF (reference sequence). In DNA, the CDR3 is TGTGCCACCAGCAGACAGACAGGGGCTTCCTATGGCTACACCTTC. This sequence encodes CATSRQTGASYGYTF.

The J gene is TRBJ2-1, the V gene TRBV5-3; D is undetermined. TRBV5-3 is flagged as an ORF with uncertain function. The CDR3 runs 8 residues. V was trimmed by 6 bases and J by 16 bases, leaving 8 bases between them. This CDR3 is CARTFLFF. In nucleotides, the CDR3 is TGTGCCAGAACCTTTTTATTCTTC.

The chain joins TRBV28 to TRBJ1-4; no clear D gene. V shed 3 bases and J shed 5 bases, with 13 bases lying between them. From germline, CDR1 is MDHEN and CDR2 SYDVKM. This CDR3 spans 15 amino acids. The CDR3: CASSLVRNRNEKLFF. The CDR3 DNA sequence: TGTGCCAGCAGTTTGGTCCGCAATAGAAATGAAAAACTGTTTTTT.

This CDR3 is CSVAPDGTANTEAFF. Here the CDR3 DNA reads TGCAGCGTTGCTCCGGACGGGACGGCGAACACTGAAGCTTTCTTT. This chain connects TRBV29-1 to TRBJ1-1; D perhaps matches TRBD1 (5 bases). Trimming took 4 bases from V and 1 from J, leaving 16 bases between them. The CDR3 covers 15 residues. Germline CDR1 is SQVTM and CDR2 is ANQGSEA.

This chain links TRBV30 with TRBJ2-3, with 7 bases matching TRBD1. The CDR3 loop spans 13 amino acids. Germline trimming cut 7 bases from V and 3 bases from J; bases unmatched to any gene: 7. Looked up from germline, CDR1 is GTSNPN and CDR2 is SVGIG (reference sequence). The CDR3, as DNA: TGTGCCTTCCGACAGGGTGGGACAGATACGCAGTATTTT. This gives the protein CAFRQGGTDTQYF.